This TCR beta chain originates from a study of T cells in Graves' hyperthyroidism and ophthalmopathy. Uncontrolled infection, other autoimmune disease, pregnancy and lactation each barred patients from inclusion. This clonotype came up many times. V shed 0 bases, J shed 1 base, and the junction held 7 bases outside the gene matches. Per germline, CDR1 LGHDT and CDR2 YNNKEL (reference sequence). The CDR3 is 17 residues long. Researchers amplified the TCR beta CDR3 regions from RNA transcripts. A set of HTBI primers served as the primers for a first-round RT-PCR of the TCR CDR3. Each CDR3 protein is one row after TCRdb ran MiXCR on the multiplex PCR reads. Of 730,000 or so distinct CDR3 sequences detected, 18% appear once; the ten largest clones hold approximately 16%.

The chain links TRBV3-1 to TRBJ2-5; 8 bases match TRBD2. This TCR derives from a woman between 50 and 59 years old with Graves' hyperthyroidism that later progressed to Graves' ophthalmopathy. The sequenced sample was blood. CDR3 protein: CASSQEAAGGVQETQYF. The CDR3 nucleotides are TGTGCCAGCAGCCAAGAAGCCGCGGGGGGCGTCCAAGAGACCCAGTACTTC.